This passage covers 9 T cell receptor beta chains from one sample sequenced in a study of T cell responses to AZD1222 COVID-19 vaccine. The method was immunoSEQ multiplex PCR; TCRdb's version includes in-frame clones alone and lacks a portion of them. The sample has 120,000 or so clones; around 90% are singletons. Sequenced material: peripheral blood, taken on day 0 of AZD1222 vaccination. These receptors were taken from an adult in good health.

This chain links TRBV6-5 with TRBJ2-3; D perhaps matches TRBD1 (6 bases). There are 15 residues in the CDR3. Germline lookup yields CDR1 MNHEY and CDR2 SVGAGI. V was pared by 8 bases and J by 1 base, with 16 bases between. CDR3 region: CASGLTGSGTDTQYF. For the CDR3, the DNA is TGTGCCAGCGGCCTAACAGGGTCGGGCACAGATACGCAGTATTTT.

This chain links TRBV19 with TRBJ1-4; D may be TRBD1 (5 bases). The germline gives CDR1 LNHDA, CDR2 SQIVND (reference sequence). Between the trimmed V and J ends, which lost 1 base and 0 bases, there was a span of 9 bases. CDR3 length: 16 amino acids. For the CDR3, the DNA is TGTGCCAGTAGTATAGGGGGCACCACAACTAATGAAAAACTGTTTTTT. It codes for CASSIGGTTTNEKLFF.

The chain has TRBV7-6 and TRBJ2-7; no definite D call. There are 13 residues in the CDR3. V was clipped by 4 bases and J by 4 bases, with 11 bases between them. From germline, CDR1 is SGHVS and CDR2 FNYEAQ. CDR3 protein: CASSSDTAYEQYF. The CDR3 nucleotides read TGTGCCAGCAGCTCTGACACGGCATACGAGCAGTACTTC.

The chain recombines TRBV2 with TRBJ1-4; 8 bases map to TRBD1. Losses at the gene ends were 6 bases for V and 8 bases for J; bases not matched to a gene: 8. Germline CDR1 SNHLY, CDR2 FYNNEI. This CDR3 comprises 14 residues. CDR3 in DNA: TGTGCCAGCAGACGGACAGGGCCGGAAGAAAAACTGTTTTTT. Amino acid sequence: CASRRTGPEEKLFF. Supplemented by reference TRBV2 and TRBJ1-4, the full variable domain reads EPEVTQTPSHQVTQMGQEVILRCVPISNHLYFYWYRQILGQKVEFLVSFYNNEISEKSEIFDDQFSVERPDGSNFTLKIRSTKLEDSAMYFCASRRTGPEEKLFFGSGTQLSVL.

This clone turned up a few times. The chain couples TRBV19 to TRBJ2-2; TRBD1 agrees at 7 bases. Germline values: CDR1 LNHDA, CDR2 SQIVND (reference sequence). The trim removed 6 bases at V and 9 bases at J, leaving 10 bases unmatched. The CDR3 consists of 14 residues. As DNA, the CDR3 is TGTGCCAGTAGACCACAGGGGAAAGAGAGGGAGCTGTTTTTT. It yields the protein CASRPQGKERELFF.

The rearrangement links TRBV5-8 to TRBJ2-5; tentative D call: TRBD1 (6 bases). The CDR3 is 16 amino acids. CDR1 is SGHTS and CDR2 is YDEGEE in the germline V gene. Trimming pared 4 bases from V and 5 bases from J, leaving 21 bases between. The DNA for the CDR3 is TGTGCCAGCAGCAAAAGAGCCCCAGGGGCGCGGGAGACCCAGTACTTC. Amino acids: CASSKRAPGARETQYF. The complete variable domain, with remaining parts taken from reference TRBV5-8 and TRBJ2-5, reads EAGVTQSPTHLIKTRGQQATLRCSPISGHTSVYWYQQALGLGLQFLLWYDEGEERNRGNFPPRFSGRQFPNYSSELNVNALELEDSALYLCASSKRAPGARETQYFGPGTRLLVL.

V and J are TRBV2 and TRBJ1-5; D not certain. Germline values: CDR1 SNHLY, CDR2 FYNNEI. Trimming took off 4 bases at V and 2 bases at J, with 18 bases between the two ends. This CDR3 is built from 17 residues. CDR3 in DNA: TGTGCCAGCAGTGTAAGCCTGGTGGCAGCTGGCAATCAGCCCCAGCATTTT. This codes for CASSVSLVAAGNQPQHF.

This chain connects TRBV3-1 (or the pseudogene TRBV3-2) to TRBJ1-2, with D tentatively TRBD1 (5 bases). V gave up 0 bases and J gave up 1 base, with 15 bases separating them. Germline V lookup: CDR1 LGHDT, CDR2 YNNKEL (reference sequence). This CDR3 is built from 17 residues. DNA for the CDR3: TGTGCCAGCAGCCAAGATTCCACAGGACGAGTTAACTATGGCTACACCTTC. Protein: CASSQDSTGRVNYGYTF.

This sequence joins TRBV19 and TRBJ2-7, with 7 bases fitting TRBD1. CDR1 is LNHDA and CDR2 is SQIVND in the germline V gene (reference sequence). The trim removed 4 bases at V and 6 bases at J, leaving 6 bases unmatched. The CDR3 runs 13 residues. CDR3 loop: CASSSRQGGEQYF. CDR3 sequence (DNA): TGTGCCAGTAGTAGCCGACAGGGTGGCGAGCAGTACTTC.